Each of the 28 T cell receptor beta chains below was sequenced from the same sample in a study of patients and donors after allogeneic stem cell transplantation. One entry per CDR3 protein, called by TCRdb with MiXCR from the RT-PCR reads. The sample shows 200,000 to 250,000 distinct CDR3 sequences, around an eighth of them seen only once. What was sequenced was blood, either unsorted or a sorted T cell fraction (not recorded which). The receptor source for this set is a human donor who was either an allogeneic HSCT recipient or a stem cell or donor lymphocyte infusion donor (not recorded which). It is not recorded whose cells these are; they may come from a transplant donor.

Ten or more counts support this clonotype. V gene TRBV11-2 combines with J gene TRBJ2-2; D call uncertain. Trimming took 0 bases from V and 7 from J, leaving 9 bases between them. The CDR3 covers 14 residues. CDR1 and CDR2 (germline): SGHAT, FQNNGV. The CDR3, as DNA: TGTGCCAGCAGCTTAGATCAGTATGGCGGGGAGCTGTTTTTT. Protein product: CASSLDQYGGELFF.

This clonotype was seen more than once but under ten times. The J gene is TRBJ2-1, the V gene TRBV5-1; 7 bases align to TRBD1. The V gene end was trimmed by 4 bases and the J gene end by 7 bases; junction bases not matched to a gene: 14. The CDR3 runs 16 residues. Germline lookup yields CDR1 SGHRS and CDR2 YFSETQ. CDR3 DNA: TGCGCCAGCAGCGCTCGCCGGGACAGCACGAAAAATGAGCAGTTCTTC. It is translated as CASSARRDSTKNEQFF.

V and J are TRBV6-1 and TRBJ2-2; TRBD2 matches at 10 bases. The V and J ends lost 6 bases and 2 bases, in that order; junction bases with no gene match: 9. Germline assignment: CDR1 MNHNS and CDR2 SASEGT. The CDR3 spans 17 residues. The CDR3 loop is CASRESGGAFNTGELFF. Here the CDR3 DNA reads TGTGCCAGCAGGGAAAGCGGGGGGGCCTTTAACACCGGGGAGCTGTTTTTT.

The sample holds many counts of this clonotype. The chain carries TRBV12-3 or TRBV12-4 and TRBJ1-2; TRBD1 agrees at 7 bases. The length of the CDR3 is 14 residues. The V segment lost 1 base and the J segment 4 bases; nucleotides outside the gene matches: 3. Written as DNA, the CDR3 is TGTGCCAGCAGTTTAGTACAGGGGAGCTATGGCTACACCTTC. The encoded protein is CASSLVQGSYGYTF.

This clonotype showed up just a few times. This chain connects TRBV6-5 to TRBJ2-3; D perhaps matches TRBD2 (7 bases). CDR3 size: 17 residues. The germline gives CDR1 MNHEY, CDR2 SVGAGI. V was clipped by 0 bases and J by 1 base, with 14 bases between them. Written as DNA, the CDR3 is TGTGCCAGCAGTTACTCAACGCCCGGGGGGCGCACAGATACGCAGTATTTT. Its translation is CASSYSTPGGRTDTQYF.

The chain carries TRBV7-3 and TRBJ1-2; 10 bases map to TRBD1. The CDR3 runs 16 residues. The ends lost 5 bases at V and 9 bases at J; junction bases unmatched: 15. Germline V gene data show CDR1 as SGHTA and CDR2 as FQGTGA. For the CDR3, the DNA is TGTGCCAGCAGCACAATTCACGACAGGGGGCTCCTGAGCTACACCTTC. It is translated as CASSTIHDRGLLSYTF.

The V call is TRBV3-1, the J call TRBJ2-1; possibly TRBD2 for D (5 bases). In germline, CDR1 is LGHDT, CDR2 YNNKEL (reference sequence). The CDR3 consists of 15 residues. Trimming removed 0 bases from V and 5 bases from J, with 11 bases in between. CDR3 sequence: CASSQDLGVNNEQFF. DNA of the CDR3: TGTGCCAGCAGCCAAGATCTCGGGGTAAACAATGAGCAGTTCTTC.

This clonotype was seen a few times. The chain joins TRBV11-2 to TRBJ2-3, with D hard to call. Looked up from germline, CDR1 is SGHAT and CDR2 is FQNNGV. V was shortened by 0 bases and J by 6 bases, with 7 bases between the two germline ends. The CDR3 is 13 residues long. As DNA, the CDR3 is TGTGCCAGCAGCTTAGAAGATGCGGATACGCAGTATTTT. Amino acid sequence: CASSLEDADTQYF.

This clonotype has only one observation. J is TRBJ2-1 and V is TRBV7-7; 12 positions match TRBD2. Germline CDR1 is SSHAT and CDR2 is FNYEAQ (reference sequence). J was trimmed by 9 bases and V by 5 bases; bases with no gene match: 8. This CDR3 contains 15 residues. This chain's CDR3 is CASSAGTSGRSEQFF. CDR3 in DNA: TGTGCCAGCAGCGCCGGGACTAGCGGGCGTAGTGAGCAGTTCTTC.

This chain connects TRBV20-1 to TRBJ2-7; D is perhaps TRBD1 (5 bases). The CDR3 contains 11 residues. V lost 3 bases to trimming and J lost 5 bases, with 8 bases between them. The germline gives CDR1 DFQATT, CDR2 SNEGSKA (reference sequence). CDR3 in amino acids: CSASVRDEQYF. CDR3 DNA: TGCAGTGCTAGCGTCAGGGACGAGCAGTACTTC.

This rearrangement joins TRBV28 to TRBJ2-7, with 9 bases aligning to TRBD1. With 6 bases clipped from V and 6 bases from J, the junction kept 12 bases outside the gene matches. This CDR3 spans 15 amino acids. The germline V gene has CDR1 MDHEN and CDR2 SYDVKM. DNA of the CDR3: TGTGCCAGCAGCGTACCGGGACAGGGTAAATCCGAGCAGTACTTC. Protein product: CASSVPGQGKSEQYF.

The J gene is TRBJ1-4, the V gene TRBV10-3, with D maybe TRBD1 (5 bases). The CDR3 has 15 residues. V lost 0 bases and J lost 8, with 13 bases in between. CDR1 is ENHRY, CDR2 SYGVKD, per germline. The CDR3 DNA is TGTGCCATCAGTGAGTCGGCAGGGAGTGGCGAAAAACTGTTTTTT. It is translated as CAISESAGSGEKLFF.

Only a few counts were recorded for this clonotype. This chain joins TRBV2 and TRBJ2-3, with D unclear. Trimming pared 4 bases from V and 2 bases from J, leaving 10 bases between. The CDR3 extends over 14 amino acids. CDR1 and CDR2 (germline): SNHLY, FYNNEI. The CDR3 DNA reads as TGTGCCAGCAGTGGAAGGACCATCACAGATACGCAGTATTTT. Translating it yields CASSGRTITDTQYF.

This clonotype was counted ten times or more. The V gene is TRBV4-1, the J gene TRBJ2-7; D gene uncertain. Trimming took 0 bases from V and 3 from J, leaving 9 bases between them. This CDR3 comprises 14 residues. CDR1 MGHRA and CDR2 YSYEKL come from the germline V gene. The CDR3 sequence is CASSQDQRVYEQYF. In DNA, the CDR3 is TGCGCCAGCAGCCAAGACCAGCGCGTCTACGAGCAGTACTTC.

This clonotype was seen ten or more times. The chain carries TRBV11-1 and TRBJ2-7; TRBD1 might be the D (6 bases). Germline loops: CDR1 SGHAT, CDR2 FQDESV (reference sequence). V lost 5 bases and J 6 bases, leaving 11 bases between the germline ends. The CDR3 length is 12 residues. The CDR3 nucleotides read TGTGCCAGCAGCCTTCAGGGGAGCGAGCAGTACTTC. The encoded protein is CASSLQGSEQYF.

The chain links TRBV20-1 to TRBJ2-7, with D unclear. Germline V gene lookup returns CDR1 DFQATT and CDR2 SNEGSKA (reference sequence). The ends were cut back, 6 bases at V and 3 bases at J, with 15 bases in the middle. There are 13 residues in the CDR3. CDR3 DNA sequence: TGCAGTGCACATGGAGTCAGGAACTACGAGCAGTACTTC. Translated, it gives CSAHGVRNYEQYF.

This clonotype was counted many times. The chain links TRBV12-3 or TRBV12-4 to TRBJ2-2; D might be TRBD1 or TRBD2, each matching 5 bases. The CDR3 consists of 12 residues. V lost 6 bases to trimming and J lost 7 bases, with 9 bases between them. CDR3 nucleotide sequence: TGTGCCAGCAGGGGGACCTACGGGGAGCTGTTTTTT. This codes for CASRGTYGELFF.

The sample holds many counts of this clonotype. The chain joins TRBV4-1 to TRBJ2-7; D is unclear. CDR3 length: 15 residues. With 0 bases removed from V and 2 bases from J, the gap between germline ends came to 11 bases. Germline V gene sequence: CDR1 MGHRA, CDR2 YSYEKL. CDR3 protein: CASSQDSQSTYEQYF. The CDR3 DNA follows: TGCGCCAGCAGCCAAGATAGCCAGAGTACCTACGAGCAGTACTTC.

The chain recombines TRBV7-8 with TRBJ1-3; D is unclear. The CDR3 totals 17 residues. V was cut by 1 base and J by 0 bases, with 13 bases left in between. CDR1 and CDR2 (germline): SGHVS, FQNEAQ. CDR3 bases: TGTGCCAGCAGCTTAGTGCAACCGAGGAGCTCTGGAAACACCATATATTTT. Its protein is CASSLVQPRSSGNTIYF. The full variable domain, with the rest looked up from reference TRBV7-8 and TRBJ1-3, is GAGVSQSPRYKVAKRGQDVALRCDPISGHVSLFWYQQALGQGPEFLTYFQNEAQLDKSGLPSDRFFAERPEGSVSTLKIQRTQQEDSAVYLCASSLVQPRSSGNTIYFGEGSWLTVV.

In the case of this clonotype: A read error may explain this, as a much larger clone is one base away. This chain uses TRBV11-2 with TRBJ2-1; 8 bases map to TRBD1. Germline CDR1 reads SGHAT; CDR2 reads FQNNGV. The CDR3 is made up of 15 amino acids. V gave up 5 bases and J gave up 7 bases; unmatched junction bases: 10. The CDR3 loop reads CASSAGTGPLNEQFF. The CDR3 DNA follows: TGTGCCAGCAGCGCCGGGACAGGTCCCCTGAATGAGCAGTTCTTC.

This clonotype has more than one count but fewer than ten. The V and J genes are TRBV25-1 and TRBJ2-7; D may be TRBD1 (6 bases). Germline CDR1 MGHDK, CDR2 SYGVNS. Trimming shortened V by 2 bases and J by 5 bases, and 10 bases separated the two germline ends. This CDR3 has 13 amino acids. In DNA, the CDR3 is TGTGCCAGCAGTGAACAGGGGTACCACGAGCAGTACTTC. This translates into CASSEQGYHEQYF.

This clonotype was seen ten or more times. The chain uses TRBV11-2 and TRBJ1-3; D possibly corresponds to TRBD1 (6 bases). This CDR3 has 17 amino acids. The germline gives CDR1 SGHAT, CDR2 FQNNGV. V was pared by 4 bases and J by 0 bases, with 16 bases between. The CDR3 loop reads CASSSWGLRDSGNTIYF. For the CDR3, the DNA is TGTGCCAGCAGCTCCTGGGGGCTACGCGACTCTGGAAACACCATATATTTT. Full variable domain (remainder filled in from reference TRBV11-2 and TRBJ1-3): EAGVAQSPRYKIIEKRQSVAFWCNPISGHATLYWYQQILGQGPKLLIQFQNNGVVDDSQLPKDRFSAERLKGVDSTLKIQPAKLEDSAVYLCASSSWGLRDSGNTIYFGEGSWLTVV.

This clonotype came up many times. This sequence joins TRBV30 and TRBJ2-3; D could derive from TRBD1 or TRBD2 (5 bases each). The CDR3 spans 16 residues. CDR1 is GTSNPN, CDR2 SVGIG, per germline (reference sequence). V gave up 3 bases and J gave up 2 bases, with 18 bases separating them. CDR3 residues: CAWRPDSLAFTDTQYF. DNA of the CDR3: TGTGCCTGGAGACCTGACAGTCTAGCTTTCACAGATACGCAGTATTTT.

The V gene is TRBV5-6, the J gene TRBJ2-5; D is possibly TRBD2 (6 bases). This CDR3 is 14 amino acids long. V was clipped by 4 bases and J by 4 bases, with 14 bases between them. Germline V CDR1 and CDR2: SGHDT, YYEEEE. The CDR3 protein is CASSTRLSGETQYF. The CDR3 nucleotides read TGTGCCAGCAGCACCAGACTTAGCGGAGAGACCCAGTACTTC.

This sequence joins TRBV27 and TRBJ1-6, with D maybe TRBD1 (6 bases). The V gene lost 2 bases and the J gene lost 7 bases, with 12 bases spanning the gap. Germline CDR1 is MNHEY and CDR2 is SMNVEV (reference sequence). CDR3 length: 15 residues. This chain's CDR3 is CASSLTTGRNSPLHF. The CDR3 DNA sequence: TGTGCCAGCAGTTTAACTACAGGGCGGAATTCACCCCTCCACTTT.

The CDR3 protein is CASSQERTYEQYF. CDR3 bases: TGCGCCAGCAGCCAAGAACGGACTTACGAGCAGTACTTC. The chain employs TRBV4-3 and TRBJ2-7; D possibly corresponds to TRBD2 (5 bases). The V gene's germline CDR1 is LGHNA and CDR2 YSLEER. V was trimmed by 0 bases and J by 4 bases, leaving 7 bases between them. This CDR3 has 13 residues.

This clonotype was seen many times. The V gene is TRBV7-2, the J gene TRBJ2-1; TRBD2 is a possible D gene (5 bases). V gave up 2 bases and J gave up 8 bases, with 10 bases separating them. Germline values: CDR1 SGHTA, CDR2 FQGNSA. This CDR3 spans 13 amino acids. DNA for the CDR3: TGTGCCAGCAGCTTAAAGACTACCCATGAGCAGTTCTTC. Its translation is CASSLKTTHEQFF.

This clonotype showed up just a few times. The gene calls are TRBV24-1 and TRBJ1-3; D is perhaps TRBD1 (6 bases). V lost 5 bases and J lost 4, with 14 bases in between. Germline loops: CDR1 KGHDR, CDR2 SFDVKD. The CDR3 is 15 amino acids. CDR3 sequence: CATSATGAGGNTIYF. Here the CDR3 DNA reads TGTGCCACCAGTGCAACGGGGGCGGGAGGAAACACCATATATTTT.